This TCR beta chain was identified during a study of blood T cell repertoires in COVID-19. Study information: The cDNA or gDNA used as material had been derived from T cells, B-cell-depleted T cells, or PBMCs.

Original handling: Amplification with reference gene primers provided the estimates of nucleated cell counts. Libraries were prepared by immunoSEQ multiplex PCR; TCRdb keeps only in-frame clonotypes and omits some of them. The V and J calls and clone size are taken from that table; D and trimming were inferred from the DNA. The table records roughly 180,000 clones, roughly 85% of them present only once. The CDR3 loop spans 14 amino acids. The germline V and J ends were trimmed by 5 bases and 7 bases, with 20 bases remaining between them. Germline V lookup: CDR1 GTSNPN, CDR2 SVGIG (reference sequence). Followed over time, Seattle patients had been enrolled while infection was active.

The source material was peripheral blood. The TCR was taken from a woman between 50 and 59 years old with COVID-19, enrolled during active disease. The gene calls are TRBV30 and TRBJ1-2, with D possibly TRBD1 on 6 matching bases. In DNA form, the CDR3 reads TGTGCCTGGTCCAACGGGCAGGGGAGTTTTGGCTACACCTTC. Its translation is CAWSNGQGSFGYTF.